This T cell receptor beta chain was identified during a study of CD8 T cells in Susac syndrome. Whole-study results and caveats: The study conceded that its TCR sequencing and HLA analysis involved relatively few individuals.

From blood CD8+ and CD4+ T cells, the TCR beta chain was sequenced. The multiple sclerosis controls were treatment-naive patients, and their relapsing-remitting disease was stable or active. RNA totalling about 0.45 to 1 ug underwent reverse transcription with random hexamers. With immunoSEQ multiplex PCR, TCR beta CDR3 was amplified across 54 Vbeta and 13 Jbeta. One entry per CDR3 protein, called by TCRdb with MiXCR from the immunoSEQ multiplex PCR reads. This sample has almost 450,000 distinct CDR3 sequences, with around 83% found just once. As for this clonotype: Its antigen is unidentified.

This CDR3 region has 15 residues. Unmatched junction bases numbered 5, after V lost 2 bases and J lost 1 base. In germline, CDR1 is GTSNPN, CDR2 SVGIG (reference sequence). V usage is TRBV30 and J usage is TRBJ1-1, with TRBD1 matching over 9 bases. The specimen was CD8+ T cells from PBMCs. This sequence was found in a human donor with multiple sclerosis. CDR3 nucleotide sequence: TGTGCCTGGAGTACTCCGGGACAGGGGAACACTGAAGCTTTCTTT. It specifies CAWSTPGQGNTEAFF.